This T cell receptor (beta chain) was recorded in a study of shared clonotypes between healthy human individuals (dated by TCRdb to 2020 to 2022). For the study in its entirety: The cohort comprised a couple of women and a few men aged 18 to 49 years. To increase sequencing depth and limit assay-specific biases, different laboratories used diverse techniques to prepare libraries and sequence TCR repertoires. Per donor, leukapheresis produced somewhere between about 0.9 and 9 billion PBMCs. The study deeply sequenced blood TCR repertoires of roughly five healthy adults to estimate repertoire size and the extent of clonotype sharing between individuals.

Donors were healthy HIV-negative adults with no recently reported acute infections or vaccinations. Every donor was a Caucasian adult living in Nashville, Tennessee, USA. In the unsorted samples, approximately 85 million PBMCs were counted, and genomic DNA was extracted using the QIAamp DNA Blood Mini kit. Blood was obtained by leukapheresis, after which PBMCs were separated by Ficoll-Histopaque density gradient centrifugation and cryopreserved in liquid nitrogen vapor phase. This clone was seen only a few times. Its cognate antigen has yet to be identified. No per-base quality is available; no much larger clone lies one base away. The CDR3 holds 13 amino acids from the cysteine to the phenylalanine. CDR3 DNA is the only sequence kept; it has 39 bases, read in frame from the first base. A distance of 8 bases separates the germline ends of V and J, which lose 5 bases and 1 base respectively. The germline V gene provides CDR1 MGHRA and CDR2 YSYEKL.

General findings and caveats noted by the study authors: Based on pairwise subsampling, the degree of clonotype sharing among donors was expected to be affected by sequencing depth. The small number of donors limited the genetic and exposure-history diversity represented. Only blood was sampled, and tissue TCR repertoires likely differ from those in blood.

TCR CDR3 regions were amplified from genomic DNA by multiplex PCR using the deep immunoSEQ assay. For each cell subset, the extracted genomic DNA was distributed evenly across all wells of several immunoSEQ 96-well plates, and each plate served as one replicate. Each replicate PCR for unsorted PBMC received about 310 ng genomic DNA, equal to around 30,000 T cell genomes. Ten immunoSEQ deep assay plates were used to sequence unsorted PBMC genomic DNA. Purified libraries were measured with a Qubit 3.0 fluorometer, size-checked on a Bioanalyzer 2100, and measured again with the KAPA Library Quantification kit. A separate single-read 150-cycle Illumina NextSeq 550 flow cell was used to sequence each immunoSEQ 96-well plate. As for how the authors treated the data: Because only junctional sequences without quality scores were contained in the immunoSEQ output, filtering matching that applied to full-length reads could not be performed. Sequences were annotated with PyIR, a Python wrapper for IgBLAST v1.9, using IMGT germline references to assign V/J genes and CDR3. Reads were filtered out if the reads had weak V/J assignments (E-value above 1e-6), no CDR3, stop codons, out-of-frame junctions, or ambiguous translated residues. V3J clonotypes were defined as sequences sharing the same inferred V gene, J gene, and CDR3 amino acid sequence. The percentage overlap between two repertoires was calculated by dividing the number of shared unique clonotypes by the size of the smaller repertoire. Repertoire richness was assessed with RTK rarefaction, the Chao1 estimator, and Recon v2.1 estimates of unobserved clonotypes. TCRdb obtained this table from immuneACCESS and retained in-frame rearrangements with V and J assigned. These tables miss some clones; where compared with another copy, unresolved V genes account for less than half of the shortfall, and the remainder is unexplained. That table is the source of V, J and clone size, and D and trimming were worked out from the DNA. This sample lists nearly 500,000 clones; about three quarters were detected once. The ten largest clones represent 10% to 15% of the sample.

The sequence derives from a woman aged 35 to 49 in good health. Some clones in this sample may be carry-over from other donors' samples. The chain is made from TRBV4-1 and TRBJ1-1; TRBD1 is possibly the D segment (6 matching bases). The sample taken for sequencing was PBMCs. CDR3 loop: CASSYRENTEAFF. The base sequence is TGCGCCAGCAGCTACAGGGAGAACACTGAAGCTTTCTTT.